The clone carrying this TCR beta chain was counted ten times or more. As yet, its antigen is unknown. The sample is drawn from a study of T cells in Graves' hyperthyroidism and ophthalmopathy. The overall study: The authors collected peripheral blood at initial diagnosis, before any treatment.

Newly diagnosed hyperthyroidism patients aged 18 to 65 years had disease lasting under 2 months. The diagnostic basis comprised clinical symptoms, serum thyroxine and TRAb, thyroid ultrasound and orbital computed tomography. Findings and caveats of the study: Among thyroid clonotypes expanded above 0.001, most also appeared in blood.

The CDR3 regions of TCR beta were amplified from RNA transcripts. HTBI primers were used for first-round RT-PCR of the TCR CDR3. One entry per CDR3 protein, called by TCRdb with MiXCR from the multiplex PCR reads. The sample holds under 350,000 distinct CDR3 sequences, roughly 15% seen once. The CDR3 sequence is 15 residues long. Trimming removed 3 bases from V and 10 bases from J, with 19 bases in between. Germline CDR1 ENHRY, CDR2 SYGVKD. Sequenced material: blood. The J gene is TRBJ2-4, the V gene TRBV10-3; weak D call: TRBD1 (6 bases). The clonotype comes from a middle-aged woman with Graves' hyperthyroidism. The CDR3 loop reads CAISDPGDGTWIQYF. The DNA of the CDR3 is TGTGCCATCAGTGACCCAGGGGACGGAACCTGGATTCAGTACTTC.